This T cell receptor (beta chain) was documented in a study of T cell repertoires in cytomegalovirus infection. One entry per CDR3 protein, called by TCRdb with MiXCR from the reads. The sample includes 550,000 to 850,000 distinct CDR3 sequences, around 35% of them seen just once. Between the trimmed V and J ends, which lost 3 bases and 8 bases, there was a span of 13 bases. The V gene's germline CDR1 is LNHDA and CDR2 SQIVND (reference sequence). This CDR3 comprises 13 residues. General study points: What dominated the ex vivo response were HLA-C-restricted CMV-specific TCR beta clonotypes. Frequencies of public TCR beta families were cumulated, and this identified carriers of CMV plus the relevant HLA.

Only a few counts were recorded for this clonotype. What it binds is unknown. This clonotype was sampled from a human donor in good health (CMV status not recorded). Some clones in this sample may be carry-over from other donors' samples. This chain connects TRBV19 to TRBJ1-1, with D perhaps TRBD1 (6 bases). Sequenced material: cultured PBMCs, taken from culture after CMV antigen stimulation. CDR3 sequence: CASSIGQFNEAFF. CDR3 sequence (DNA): TGTGCCAGTAGTATCGGACAGTTTAACGAAGCTTTCTTT.